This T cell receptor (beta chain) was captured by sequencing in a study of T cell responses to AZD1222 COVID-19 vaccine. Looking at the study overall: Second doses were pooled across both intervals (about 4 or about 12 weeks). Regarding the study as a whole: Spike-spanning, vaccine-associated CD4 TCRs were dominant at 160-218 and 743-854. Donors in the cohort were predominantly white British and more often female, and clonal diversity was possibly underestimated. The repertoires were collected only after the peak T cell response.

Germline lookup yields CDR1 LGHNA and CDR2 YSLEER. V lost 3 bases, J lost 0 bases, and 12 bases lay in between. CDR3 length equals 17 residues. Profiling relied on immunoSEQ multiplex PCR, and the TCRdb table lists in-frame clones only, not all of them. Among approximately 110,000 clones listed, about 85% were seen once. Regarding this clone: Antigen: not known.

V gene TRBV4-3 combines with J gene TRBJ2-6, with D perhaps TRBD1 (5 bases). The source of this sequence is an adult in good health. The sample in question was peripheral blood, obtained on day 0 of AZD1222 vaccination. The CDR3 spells CASSHSTTDSGANVLTF. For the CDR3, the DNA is TGCGCCAGCAGCCACTCGACGACAGACTCTGGGGCCAACGTCCTGACTTTC.